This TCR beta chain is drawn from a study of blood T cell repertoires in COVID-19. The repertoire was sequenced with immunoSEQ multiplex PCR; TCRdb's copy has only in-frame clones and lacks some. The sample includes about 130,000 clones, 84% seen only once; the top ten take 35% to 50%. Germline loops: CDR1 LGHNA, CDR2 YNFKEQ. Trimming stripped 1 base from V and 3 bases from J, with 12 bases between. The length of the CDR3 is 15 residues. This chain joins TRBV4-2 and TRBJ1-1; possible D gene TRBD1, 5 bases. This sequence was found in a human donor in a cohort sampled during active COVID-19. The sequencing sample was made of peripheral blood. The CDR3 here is CASSQVWGGDTEAFF. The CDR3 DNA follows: TGTGCCAGCAGCCAAGTCTGGGGGGGAGACACTGAAGCTTTCTTT.